The rows below give T cell receptor beta chains drawn from one sample of a study of T cell changes during pregnancy in multiple sclerosis. Here immunoSEQ multiplex PCR was the method, and the copy in TCRdb shows in-frame clones only, minus some. The table lists tens of thousands of clones, roughly nine tenths of them singletons, with more than 1.1% in the top ten. Material: peripheral blood, obtained in the second trimester of pregnancy. These receptors all stem from a female donor in good health, enrolled as a control in a pregnancy study. The CDR3 runs from the conserved cysteine through the conserved F or W. Fields, in order: V gene, J gene, clone size, D gene, CDR3 DNA, CDR3 protein. A D gene is named only where the DNA matches it firmly. Clone size is stated in some rows and not others, as once, few, many or a class when expanded.

TRBV6-4,TRBJ1-6,.,TRBD1,TGTGCCAGCCGCAGGGGGACAGACCATTCACCCCTCCACTTT,CASRRGTDHSPLHF
TRBV18,TRBJ2-1,.,.,TGTGCCAGCTCACCAGGTCGCAGCGATGAGCAGTTCTTC,CASSPGRSDEQFF
TRBV11-2,TRBJ2-3,.,.,TGTGCCAGCAGCCCTCCGGGGTCGCCAGATACGCAGTATTTT,CASSPPGSPDTQYF
TRBV11-2,TRBJ1-4,.,TRBD1,TGTGCCAGCAGCTTAGATCGGGGACAGTCTATTTTTTTT,CASSLDRGQSIFF
TRBV7-6,TRBJ2-7,.,.,TGTGCCAGCAGCGCCTCCCCCTCCAGGTCCGAGCAGTACTTC,CASSASPSRSEQYF
TRBV10-1,TRBJ2-3,.,.,TGCGCCAGCAGTGTACACACAGATACGCAGTATTTT,CASSVHTDTQYF
TRBV4-1,TRBJ2-1,.,TRBD1,TGCGCCAGCAGCCAAGGACAGGGGGCAGAAACCGTCTACAATGAGCAGTTCTTC,CASSQGQGAETVYNEQFF
TRBV10-2,TRBJ2-7,.,TRBD2,TGCGCCAGCAGTGAGTCGAGACTAGCGGAAACCTACGAGCAGTACTTC,CASSESRLAETYEQYF
TRBV4-1,TRBJ2-3,.,TRBD2,TGCGCCAGCAGCGAGACTAGCGCCACAGATACGCAGTATTTT,CASSETSATDTQYF
TRBV30,TRBJ2-3,.,TRBD1,TGTGCCTGGAGTGTGGGACAGCACACAGATACGCAGTATTTT,CAWSVGQHTDTQYF
TRBV7-2,TRBJ2-1,.,.,TGTGCCAGCATCCTAGCCCCGGGGAGGCAGTCGAATGAGCAGTTCTTC,CASILAPGRQSNEQFF
TRBV6-5,TRBJ2-1,.,.,TGTGCCAGCAGTTACAGTTCAGGGCCTGAGCAGTTCTTC,CASSYSSGPEQFF
TRBV6-1,TRBJ2-7,few,.,TGTGCCAGCAGTGAAGTAGATGGAGCAGGGCGAAGCTACGAGCAGTACTTC,CASSEVDGAGRSYEQYF
TRBV5-6,TRBJ1-1,.,.,TGTGCCAGCAGCCTTAGACTCCTCGGAATTGTAGCTTTCTTT,CASSLRLLGIVAFF
TRBV6-1,TRBJ1-1,.,.,TGTGCCAGCAGTGACCTCCCCGGGCAGGGATACAACACTGAAGCTTTCTTT,CASSDLPGQGYNTEAFF
TRBV6-5,TRBJ1-5,.,TRBD1,TGTGCCAGCAGTGAACAGGGGGCGAATCAGCCCCAGCATTTT,CASSEQGANQPQHF
TRBV18,TRBJ2-7,.,TRBD1,TGTGCCAGCTCTCCGGGACAGCCTTTTTACGAGCAGTACTTC,CASSPGQPFYEQYF
TRBV7-7,TRBJ2-1,.,TRBD2,TGTGCCAGCAGCTTAAGAGCGGGGGACTACAATGAGCAGTTCTTC,CASSLRAGDYNEQFF
TRBV28,TRBJ2-1,.,TRBD2,TGTGCCAGCAGCCAGGGACTAGACCATTCCTACAATGAGCAGTTCTTC,CASSQGLDHSYNEQFF
TRBV5-6,TRBJ2-5,once,TRBD2,TGTGCCAGCAGCCTCCCGGGGGGCGGGGGGGTATTCGAGACCCAGTACTTC,CASSLPGGGGVFETQYF
TRBV7-9,TRBJ1-4,.,TRBD1,TGTGCCAGCAGCCCATCCTTCCAGGGGGTAGGAGAAAAACTGTTTTTT,CASSPSFQGVGEKLFF
TRBV15,TRBJ2-6,once,TRBD1,TGTGCCACCAGCAGAGATTTGGGGACAGCTTTCTCGGGGGCCAACGTCCTGACTTTC,CATSRDLGTAFSGANVLTF
TRBV7-2,TRBJ2-5,.,.,TGTGCCAGCAGCTTATCTGCGGGGAGGAGAGAGACCCAGTACTTC,CASSLSAGRRETQYF
TRBV6-1,TRBJ2-5,.,.,TGTGCCAGCAGTGAAGGGGGCAGTCAAGAGACCCAGTACTTC,CASSEGGSQETQYF
TRBV5-1,TRBJ1-2,.,.,TGCGCCAGCAGACTTACTCCTAACTATGGCTACACCTTC,CASRLTPNYGYTF
TRBV10-1,TRBJ2-7,.,TRBD2,TGCGCCAGCAGTGAACTAGCGGGCTCAAGCTCCTACGAGCAGTACTTC,CASSELAGSSSYEQYF
TRBV19,TRBJ1-5,.,.,TGTGCCAGTAGTATTTCAGGAACCCTTTATAGCAATCAGCCCCAGCATTTT,CASSISGTLYSNQPQHF
TRBV5-1,TRBJ2-2,.,.,TGCGCCAGCAGCAAGACACCGCCGAACACCGGGGAGCTGTTTTTT,CASSKTPPNTGELFF
TRBV5-1,TRBJ2-2,.,.,TGCGCCAGCAGCTTGGGGCAAAGGGTTGGAGGGGACACCGGGGAGCTGTTTTTT,CASSLGQRVGGDTGELFF